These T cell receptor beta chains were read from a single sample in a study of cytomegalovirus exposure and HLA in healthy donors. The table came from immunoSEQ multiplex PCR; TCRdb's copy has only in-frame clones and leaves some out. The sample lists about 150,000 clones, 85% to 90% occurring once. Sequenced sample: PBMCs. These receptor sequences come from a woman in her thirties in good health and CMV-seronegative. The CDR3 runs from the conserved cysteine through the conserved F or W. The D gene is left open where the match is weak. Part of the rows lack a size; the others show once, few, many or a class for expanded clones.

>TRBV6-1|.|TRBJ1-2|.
CARSEIGRASYGYTF
TGTGCCCGCAGTGAAATAGGCAGGGCTTCCTATGGCTACACCTTC
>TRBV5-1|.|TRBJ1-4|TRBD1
CASSLAGQVEEKLFF
TGCGCCAGCAGCTTGGCCGGACAGGTAGAGGAAAAACTGTTTTTT
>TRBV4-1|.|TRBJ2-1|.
CASSQSPGRVNEQFF
TGCGCCAGCAGCCAATCCCCGGGCAGGGTCAATGAGCAGTTCTTC
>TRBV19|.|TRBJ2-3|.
CASSSHQRGTDTQYF
TGTGCCAGTAGCTCCCACCAACGAGGAACAGATACGCAGTATTTT
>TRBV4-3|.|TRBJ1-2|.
CASSQSRTSGYTF
TGCGCCAGCAGCCAATCGCGGACATCTGGCTACACCTTC
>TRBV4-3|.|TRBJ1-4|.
CASSQEGTGRVTNEKLFF
TGCGCCAGCAGCCAAGAAGGCACGGGAAGGGTAACTAATGAAAAACTGTTTTTT
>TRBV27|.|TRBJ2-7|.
CASSLQAGGYYEQYF
TGTGCCAGCAGTTTACAGGCAGGTGGATACTACGAGCAGTACTTC
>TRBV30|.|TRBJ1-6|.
CAWSDRYNSPLHF
TGTGCCTGGAGCGACAGGTATAATTCACCCCTCCACTTT
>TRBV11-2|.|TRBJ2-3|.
CASSASLEIGTDTQYF
TGTGCCAGCAGCGCCTCACTAGAAATTGGCACAGATACGCAGTATTTT
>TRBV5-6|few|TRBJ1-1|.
CASSPRWRTEAFF
TGTGCCAGCAGCCCGAGGTGGAGAACTGAAGCTTTCTTT
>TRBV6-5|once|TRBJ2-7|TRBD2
CASSRGGREQYF
TGTGCCAGCAGTCGGGGAGGGCGCGAGCAGTACTTC
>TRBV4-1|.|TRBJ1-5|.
CASSQGQGKSNQPQHF
TGCGCCAGCAGCCAAGGCCAGGGTAAGAGCAATCAGCCCCAGCATTTT
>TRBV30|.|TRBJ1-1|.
CAWSEGGTEAFF
TGTGCCTGGAGTGAAGGGGGAACTGAAGCTTTCTTT
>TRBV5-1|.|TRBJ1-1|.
CASRLMADMNTEAFF
TGCGCCAGCAGATTGATGGCGGACATGAACACTGAAGCTTTCTTT
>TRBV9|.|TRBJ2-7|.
CASSVVPRGKGYEQYF
TGTGCCAGCAGCGTAGTCCCTAGGGGTAAAGGCTACGAGCAGTACTTC
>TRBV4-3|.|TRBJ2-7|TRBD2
CASSPQVGLAGVPGYEQYF
TGCGCCAGCAGCCCTCAAGTAGGACTAGCGGGGGTTCCCGGGTACGAGCAGTACTTC
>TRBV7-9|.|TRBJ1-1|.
CASSREVGTEAFF
TGTGCCAGCAGCAGGGAGGTCGGCACTGAAGCTTTCTTT
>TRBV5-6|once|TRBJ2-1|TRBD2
CASSFRTSGYNEQFF
TGTGCCAGCAGCTTCCGGACTAGCGGTTACAATGAGCAGTTCTTC
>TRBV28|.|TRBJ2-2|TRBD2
CASSSAERTSPNTGELFF
TGTGCCAGCAGTTCCGCCGAGAGGACTAGCCCTAACACCGGGGAGCTGTTTTTT
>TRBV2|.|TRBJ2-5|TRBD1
CASSEGQGWKTQYF
TGTGCCAGCAGTGAAGGACAGGGGTGGAAGACCCAGTACTTC
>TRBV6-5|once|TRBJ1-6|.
CASSYVSGGTSPLHF
TGTGCCAGCAGTTACGTCTCGGGGGGAACTTCACCCCTCCACTTT
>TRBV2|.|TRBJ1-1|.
CASSDVGAWAKAAFF
TGTGCCAGCAGTGATGTGGGGGCCTGGGCGAAGGCGGCTTTCTTT